This entry lists 3 T cell receptor beta chains sequenced from one sample in a study of blood T cell repertoires in COVID-19. Some clones are missing from TCRdb's copy, which holds only in-frame ones; the method was immunoSEQ multiplex PCR. This table holds approximately 25,000 clones, 90% to 95% found once. Input material: peripheral blood. The origin of the receptors is a man in his 70s with active COVID-19.

V and J are TRBV30 and TRBJ2-2, with 7 nucleotides matching TRBD1. This CDR3 region has 14 residues. CDR1 and CDR2 (germline): GTSNPN, SVGIG (reference sequence). V dropped 4 bases and J dropped 1; count of bases not matched to a gene: 3. The CDR3 here is CAWTRQGNTGELFF. CDR3 in DNA: TGTGCCTGGACCAGACAGGGGAACACCGGGGAGCTGTTTTTT.

This clone was detected only once. The chain employs TRBV21-1 and TRBJ1-1; the table calls TRBD1, which could not be checked here. TRBV21-1 is shown as a pseudogene. The CDR3 is made up of 15 amino acids. This CDR3 reads CASSPRALKNTEAFF. DNA of the CDR3: TGTGCCAGCAGTCCCAGGGCCCTGAAGAACACTGAAGCTTTCTTT.

CDR3 in amino acids: CASSYSRWGGSEAFF. CDR3 nucleotide sequence: TGTGCCAGCAGTTACTCGCGATGGGGGGGCTCTGAAGCTTTCTTT. The rearrangement uses TRBV6-2 or TRBV6-3 and TRBJ1-1; tentatively, D is TRBD1 (6 bases). Trimming cost V 0 bases and J 6 bases, with 14 bases left between them. The CDR3 loop spans 15 amino acids. Germline V gene lookup returns CDR1 MNHEY and CDR2 SVGEGT.